A single sample gave rise to the 17 T cell receptor beta chains below, sequenced in a study of cytomegalovirus exposure and HLA in healthy donors. A multiplex PCR was run with 60 Vbeta primers and 13 Jbeta primers. Data came from immunoSEQ multiplex PCR; TCRdb stores just in-frame clones and leaves some out. The sample consists of 110,000 to 150,000 clones, roughly 80% of them appearing once. Specimen: PBMCs. The receptors derive from a male donor in good health and CMV-seronegative.

The chain uses TRBV19 and TRBJ1-1; 9 bases are shared with TRBD1. Germline loops: CDR1 LNHDA, CDR2 SQIVND (reference sequence). The CDR3 covers 14 residues. J gave up 0 bases and V 6 bases, and 2 bases lay outside the gene matches. The CDR3 loop is CASRTGGLNTEAFF. The DNA of the CDR3 is TGTGCCAGTAGAACAGGGGGCTTGAACACTGAAGCTTTCTTT. Using reference TRBV19 and TRBJ1-1 for the parts outside the CDR3, the full variable domain is DGGITQSPKYLFRKEGQNVTLSCEQNLNHDAMYWYRQDPGQGLRLIYYSQIVNDFQKGDIAEGYSVSREKKESFPLTVTSAQKNPTAFYLCASRTGGLNTEAFFGQGTRLTVV.

The chain employs TRBV9 and TRBJ1-1, with D possibly being TRBD1 (6 bases). The germline V gene encodes CDR1 SGDLS and CDR2 YYNGEE. This CDR3 region has 12 residues. The V and J ends lost 0 bases and 10 bases respectively, with 10 bases between them. DNA for the CDR3: TGTGCCAGCAGCGTAGGGCAGGGGCGAGCTTTCTTT. Protein sequence: CASSVGQGRAFF. The variable domain in full, with the rest retrieved from reference TRBV9 and TRBJ1-1, is DSGVTQTPKHLITATGQRVTLRCSPRSGDLSVYWYQQSLDQGLQFLIQYYNGEERAKGNILERFSAQQFPDLHSELNLSSLELGDSALYFCASSVGQGRAFFGQGTRLTVV.

The chain has TRBV7-8 and TRBJ1-4, with D perhaps matching TRBD1 (6 bases). V was cut by 1 base and J by 0 bases, with 12 bases left in between. This CDR3 has 17 amino acids. The germline CDR1 and CDR2 sequences are SGHVS and FQNEAQ. The CDR3 nucleotides read TGTGCCAGCAGCTTAGTGGCCAGGGGAGCAACTAATGAAAAACTGTTTTTT. Translation gives CASSLVARGATNEKLFF. Together with reference TRBV7-8 and TRBJ1-4, the CDR3 gives the full variable domain: GAGVSQSPRYKVAKRGQDVALRCDPISGHVSLFWYQQALGQGPEFLTYFQNEAQLDKSGLPSDRFFAERPEGSVSTLKIQRTQQEDSAVYLCASSLVARGATNEKLFFGSGTQLSVL.

This chain connects TRBV7-9 to TRBJ1-4; maybe TRBD1 (6 bases). CDR3 size: 15 residues. Trimming took 5 bases from V and 0 from J, leaving 10 bases between them. Germline lookup yields CDR1 SEHNR and CDR2 FQNEAQ (reference sequence). The DNA of the CDR3 is TGTGCCAGCAGCCTCAGGGGAACAACTAATGAAAAACTGTTTTTT. Its translation: CASSLRGTTNEKLFF. The full variable domain, its missing parts supplied by reference TRBV7-9 and TRBJ1-4, is DTGVSQNPRHKITKRGQNVTFRCDPISEHNRLYWYRQTLGQGPEFLTYFQNEAQLEKSRLLSDRFSAERPKGSFSTLEIQRTEQGDSAMYLCASSLRGTTNEKLFFGSGTQLSVL.

The CDR3 sequence: CASSSGQGHYEQYF. The CDR3 DNA follows: TGTGCCAGCAGCTCCGGACAGGGGCACTACGAGCAGTACTTC. The rearrangement joins TRBV7-3 to TRBJ2-7, with 9 nucleotides matching TRBD1. Germline V gene sequence: CDR1 SGHTA, CDR2 FQGTGA. This CDR3 region has 14 residues. J was trimmed by 3 bases and V by 4 bases; bases with no gene match: 4.

J is TRBJ2-3 and V is TRBV6-5; TRBD2 might be the D (6 bases). CDR3 length: 14 amino acids. Looked up from germline, CDR1 is MNHEY and CDR2 is SVGAGI. V was trimmed by 7 bases and J by 1 base, leaving 12 bases between them. CDR3 in amino acids: CASKEAGRTDTQYF. The CDR3 coding sequence is TGTGCCAGCAAAGAAGCGGGCCGCACAGATACGCAGTATTTT.

The chain joins TRBV27 to TRBJ1-1; no reliable D call. With 7 bases removed from V and 0 bases from J, the gap between germline ends came to 15 bases. The CDR3 runs to 15 residues. Germline CDR1 is MNHEY and CDR2 is SMNVEV (reference sequence). CDR3 amino acids: CASNPTRILNTEAFF. The CDR3 region has the DNA TGTGCCAGCAACCCGACACGGATTCTGAACACTGAAGCTTTCTTT.

This clone was detected only a few times. This chain links TRBV4-3 with TRBJ2-3, with 7 positions matching TRBD2. The CDR3 is 15 amino acids. Losses at the gene ends were 1 base for V and 4 bases for J; bases not matched to a gene: 5. The germline CDR1 and CDR2 sequences are LGHNA and YSLEER. The CDR3 coding sequence is TGCGCCAGCAGCCAAGCGGGCGGGAGAGCAGATACGCAGTATTTT. Translating it yields CASSQAGGRADTQYF.

DNA for the CDR3: TGCGCCAGCAGCCAAGATTGGCCGGGGAACACTGAAGCTTTCTTT. This codes for CASSQDWPGNTEAFF. The chain carries TRBV4-3 and TRBJ1-1; D uncertain. Germline lookup yields CDR1 LGHNA and CDR2 YSLEER. Trimming left V 0 bases short and J 1 base short, with 9 bases between. This CDR3 spans 15 amino acids.

This chain links TRBV4-3 with TRBJ2-7, with D perhaps TRBD2 (6 bases). The V gene's germline CDR1 is LGHNA and CDR2 YSLEER. The V and J ends lost 1 base and 3 bases respectively, with 13 bases between them. The CDR3 extends over 15 amino acids. The CDR3 reads CASSQVEGPSYEQYF. CDR3 in DNA: TGCGCCAGCAGCCAAGTGGAGGGGCCAAGCTACGAGCAGTACTTC.

The J gene is TRBJ2-1, the V gene TRBV6-1, with D possibly being TRBD2 (5 bases). This CDR3 comprises 15 residues. V was cut by 7 bases and J by 0 bases, with 13 bases left in between. The germline CDR1 and CDR2 sequences are MNHNS and SASEGT. CDR3: CASNNLGSSYNEQFF. In DNA, the CDR3 is TGTGCCAGCAATAACCTAGGGAGCTCCTACAATGAGCAGTTCTTC.

CDR3 residues: CASSLAGSVNEQFF. The CDR3 nucleotides are TGCGCCAGCAGCTTGGCGGGGTCGGTCAATGAGCAGTTCTTC. V and J are TRBV5-1 and TRBJ2-1; tentatively, D is TRBD2 (5 bases). The germline V and J ends were trimmed by 0 bases and 6 bases, with 10 bases remaining between them. Germline CDR1 is SGHRS and CDR2 is YFSETQ. The CDR3 runs 14 residues.

The V call is TRBV2, the J call TRBJ1-2; a possible D gene is TRBD1 (5 bases). V lost 0 bases, J lost 3 bases, and 17 bases lay in between. CDR1 and CDR2 (germline): SNHLY, FYNNEI. CDR3 length equals 17 residues. This CDR3 is CASSEALAGNPYYGYTF. The CDR3 DNA reads TGTGCCAGCAGTGAAGCGCTGGCAGGGAACCCATACTATGGCTACACCTTC.

The CDR3 protein is CASSRGDRVFMNTEAFF. The CDR3 DNA reads as TGTGCCAGCAGTCGGGGGGACAGGGTATTCATGAACACTGAAGCTTTCTTT. This chain links TRBV28 with TRBJ1-1; 9 bases match TRBD1. This CDR3 comprises 17 residues. CDR1 is MDHEN, CDR2 SYDVKM, per germline. V gave up 5 bases and J gave up 0 bases; unmatched junction bases: 10.

This chain connects TRBV5-1 to TRBJ2-7; a possible D gene is TRBD1 (5 bases). Per germline, CDR1 SGHRS and CDR2 YFSETQ. This CDR3 contains 16 residues. V lost 4 bases and J 3 bases, leaving 20 bases between the germline ends. The CDR3 DNA reads as TGCGCCAGCAGCCCCACAGGAACCACTTACCTCTACGAGCAGTACTTC. This codes for CASSPTGTTYLYEQYF.

This chain joins TRBV10-3 and TRBJ1-1; 7 bases align to TRBD1. Germline loops: CDR1 ENHRY, CDR2 SYGVKD. This CDR3 spans 21 amino acids. V dropped 0 bases and J dropped 1; count of bases not matched to a gene: 20. The CDR3 region is CAISESLGGGQAPNSNTEAFF. In DNA, the CDR3 is TGTGCCATCAGTGAGTCGTTGGGTGGCGGACAGGCCCCGAACTCGAACACTGAAGCTTTCTTT.

The chain links TRBV7-9 to TRBJ2-2; 7 positions agree with TRBD1. Trimming took 5 bases from V and 0 from J; bases not matched to a gene: 3. The length of the CDR3 is 15 residues. CDR1 is SEHNR, CDR2 FQNEAQ, per germline (reference sequence). The CDR3 sequence: CASSQGQPNTGELFF. CDR3 DNA sequence: TGTGCCAGCAGCCAGGGACAGCCGAACACCGGGGAGCTGTTTTTT.